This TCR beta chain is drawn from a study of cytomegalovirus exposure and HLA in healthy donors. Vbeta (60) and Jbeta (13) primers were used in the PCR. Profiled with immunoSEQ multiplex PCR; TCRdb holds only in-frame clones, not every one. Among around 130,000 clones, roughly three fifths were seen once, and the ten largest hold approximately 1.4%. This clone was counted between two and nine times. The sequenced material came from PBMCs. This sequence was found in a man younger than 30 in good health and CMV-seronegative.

CDR3 sequence: CASRDSNFPYEQYF. The CDR3 region has the DNA TGTGCCAGCAGGGACAGCAACTTCCCATACGAGCAGTACTTC. This chain links TRBV18 with TRBJ2-7; TRBD1 matches 7 bases. Trimming at V came to 8 bases and at J to 4 bases, leaving 11 bases not matched to a gene. CDR1 and CDR2 (germline): KGHSH, LQKENI. The CDR3 is made up of 14 amino acids.